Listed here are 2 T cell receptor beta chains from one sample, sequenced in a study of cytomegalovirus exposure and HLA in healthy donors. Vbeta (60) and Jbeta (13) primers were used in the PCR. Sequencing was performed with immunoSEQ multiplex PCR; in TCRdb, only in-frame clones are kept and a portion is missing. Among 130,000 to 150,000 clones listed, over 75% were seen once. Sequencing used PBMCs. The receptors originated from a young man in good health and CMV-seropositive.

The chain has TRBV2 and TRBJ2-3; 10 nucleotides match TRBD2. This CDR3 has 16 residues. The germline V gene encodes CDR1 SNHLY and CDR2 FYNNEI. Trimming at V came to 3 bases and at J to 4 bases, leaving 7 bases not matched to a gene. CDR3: CASSDRASGRADTQYF. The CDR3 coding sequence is TGTGCCAGCAGTGATCGTGCTAGCGGGAGAGCAGATACGCAGTATTTT.

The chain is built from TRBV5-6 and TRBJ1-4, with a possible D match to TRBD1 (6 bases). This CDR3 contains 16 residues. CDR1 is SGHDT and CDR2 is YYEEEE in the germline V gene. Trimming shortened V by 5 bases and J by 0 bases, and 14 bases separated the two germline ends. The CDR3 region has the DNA TGTGCCAGCAGACAGGGTCCGACTGCAACTAATGAAAAACTGTTTTTT. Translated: CASRQGPTATNEKLFF.